The 15 T cell receptor beta chains below come from one sample, sequenced in a study of T cells expressing NK-cell markers. After re-calling the 5' RACE reads, TCRdb lists one entry per CDR3 protein, DNA absent. The repertoire table contains about 180,000 distinct CDR3 sequences. Sequencing input: blood T cells: a sorted CD56 or NKG2C T cell subset, CD4+ or CD8+ T cells, or bulk PBMC T cells (not recorded which). These receptors were collected from a woman aged 18-70 years in good health.

The rearrangement joins TRBV27 to TRBJ2-2. This CDR3 is 14 amino acids long. Germline assignment: CDR1 MNHEY and CDR2 SMNVEV (reference sequence). The CDR3 spells CASSNTANTGELFF.

The rearrangement links TRBV11-2 to TRBJ1-6. CDR1 and CDR2 from the germline V gene are SGHAT and FQNNGV. There are 13 residues in the CDR3. CDR3 sequence: CASSPSQDSPLHF.

The chain uses TRBV20-1 and TRBJ1-5; TCRdb designates TRBD1, a call that cannot be tested without DNA. This CDR3 has 16 amino acids. CDR1 is DFQATT and CDR2 is SNEGSKA in the germline V gene (reference sequence). The CDR3 sequence: CSACRARGEFNQPQHF.

The chain carries TRBV4-1 and TRBJ2-3; the D call of TRBD2 rests on TCRdb alone, since no DNA is present to check it. Germline CDR1 and CDR2: MGHRA and YSYEKL. CDR3 length: 15 residues. The CDR3 spells CASNLLAASTDTQYF.

The chain employs TRBV7-3 and TRBJ2-3; with no DNA, the TCRdb D assignment of TRBD2 cannot be verified. The germline gives CDR1 SGHTA, CDR2 FQGTGA. The CDR3 is 18 residues long. The CDR3 here is CASSSLLAGGPRTDTQYF.

The CDR3: CASGGAPQHNEQFF. V usage is TRBV4-1 and J usage is TRBJ2-1; TCRdb's D call, TRBD1, is unchecked because there is no DNA. CDR3 length: 14 residues. The germline V gene encodes CDR1 MGHRA and CDR2 YSYEKL.

V and J are TRBV20-1 and TRBJ2-2; TCRdb selects TRBD1, and the lack of DNA leaves this call unchecked. This CDR3 contains 14 residues. CDR1 is DFQATT and CDR2 is SNEGSKA in the germline V gene (reference sequence). CDR3 in amino acids: CSATRTEGRWELFF.

The chain joins TRBV6-2 or TRBV6-3 to TRBJ2-1; TCRdb returns TRBD2, unconfirmable since there is no DNA. This CDR3 contains 16 residues. CDR1 MNHEY and CDR2 SVGEGT come from the germline V gene. CDR3 loop: CASSLRGAGGPTEQFF.

The V and J genes are TRBV9 and TRBJ1-3. CDR3 length: 14 residues. The germline gives CDR1 SGDLS, CDR2 YYNGEE. CDR3 residues: CASSTWSTGNTIYF.

V and J are TRBV4-1 and TRBJ1-1; TCRdb's D call, TRBD1, is unchecked because there is no DNA. Germline lookup yields CDR1 MGHRA and CDR2 YSYEKL. The CDR3 loop spans 14 amino acids. The CDR3 spells CASSQPGQNTEAFF.

The chain recombines TRBV20-1 with TRBJ2-3; checking the TCRdb D call of TRBD2 is not possible without DNA. Per the germline V gene, CDR1 is DFQATT and CDR2 is SNEGSKA (reference sequence). The CDR3 is 16 amino acids. The CDR3 spells CSASTGTSGLTDTQYF.

J is TRBJ2-5 and V is TRBV7-6. The CDR3 loop spans 13 amino acids. Germline V lookup: CDR1 SGHVS, CDR2 FNYEAQ. The CDR3 sequence: CASSLGLKETQYF. Full variable domain (outside the CDR3, taken from reference TRBV7-6 and TRBJ2-5): GAGVSQSPRYKVTKRGQDVALRCDPISGHVSLYWYRQALGQGPEFLTYFNYEAQQDKSGLPNDRFSAERPEGSISTLTIQRTEQRDSAMYRCASSLGLKETQYFGPGTRLLVL.

The chain employs TRBV6-2 or TRBV6-3 and TRBJ1-2. The germline V gene encodes CDR1 MNHEY and CDR2 SVGEGT. The CDR3 consists of 15 residues. This CDR3 reads CASSYDGGRVRGYTF.

The chain uses TRBV4-1 and TRBJ2-3; the D gene TCRdb calls, TRBD2, cannot be checked with no DNA. The germline V gene encodes CDR1 MGHRA and CDR2 YSYEKL. The CDR3 is made up of 15 amino acids. CDR3 loop: CASSQGWTDTDTQYF.

The chain joins TRBV20-1 to TRBJ1-4; TCRdb's D call, TRBD1, is unchecked because there is no DNA. Germline values: CDR1 DFQATT, CDR2 SNEGSKA (reference sequence). CDR3 size: 16 residues. The CDR3 is CSASPFHRGAGEKLFF.